Reported below is one TCR beta chain. Its antigen remains unidentified. The length of the CDR3 is 15 residues. Germline CDR1 reads SGHKS; CDR2 reads YYEKEE (reference sequence). With 1 base removed from V and 0 bases from J, the gap between germline ends came to 10 bases. Libraries were prepared by immunoSEQ multiplex PCR; TCRdb keeps only in-frame clonotypes and omits some of them. Found here are about 76,000 clones, around four fifths of them singletons; the top ten hold around 2%. The entry originates in a study of OX40 agonist ivuxolimab in advanced cancers. Study conclusions and caveats: In the 0.1 to 3.0 mg/kg range, CD4+ and CD8+ blood T cells had expanded clonally by week 6.

Sequenced material: CD4+ or CD8+ T cells sorted from blood, taken in a trial of the OX40 agonist ivuxolimab. The sequence derives from an adult with an advanced solid tumor such as melanoma, head and neck, liver or kidney cancer. V usage is TRBV5-5 and J usage is TRBJ1-2; D ambiguous. CDR3: CASSLIDKANYGYTF. The DNA of the CDR3 is TGTGCCAGCAGCTTGATTGACAAAGCTAACTATGGCTACACCTTC.